These T cell receptor beta chains were read from a single sample in a study of human T cells and chemical hapten exposure. Each CDR3 protein gets one entry after TCRdb re-called the RACE reads with MiXCR. The sample contains around 120,000 distinct CDR3 sequences, approximately 13% of which appear only once. The material was whole blood, obtained in connection with sensitization to the hapten diphenylcyclopropenone (DPC). The receptors shown here come from a man younger than 35 with alopecia areata. Some clones in this sample may be carry-over from other donors' samples. Each CDR3 is given with its conserved first and last residue. The order of the fields is CDR3 protein, CDR3 DNA, V gene, D gene, clone size, J gene. The D gene is left open where the match is weak. Expanded clones get a size class; other rows say once, few or many, or leave the size out.

CDR3aa: CASSLGANEQYF
CDR3nt: TGTGCCAGCAGCTTGGGGGCTAACGAGCAGTACTTC
v_gene: TRBV5-4
d_gene: .
abundance: many
j_gene: TRBJ2-7

CDR3aa: CASRRVATNEKLFF
CDR3nt: TGCGCCAGCAGGCGAGTTGCAACTAATGAAAAACTGTTTTTT
v_gene: TRBV4-1
d_gene: .
abundance: .
j_gene: TRBJ1-4

CDR3aa: CASSLGARNTGELFF
CDR3nt: TGTGCCAGCAGCTTAGGTGCCAGGAACACCGGGGAGCTGTTTTTT
v_gene: TRBV7-9
d_gene: .
abundance: many
j_gene: TRBJ2-2

CDR3aa: CASSSASGGWGTDTQYF
CDR3nt: TGTGCCAGCAGCTCGGCGAGCGGGGGCTGGGGCACAGATACGCAGTATTTT
v_gene: TRBV12-3/TRBV12-4
d_gene: TRBD2
abundance: .
j_gene: TRBJ2-3

CDR3aa: CASSYSSVGANYGYTF
CDR3nt: TGTGCCAGCAGTTACTCCTCAGTGGGAGCTAACTATGGCTACACCTTC
v_gene: TRBV6-5
d_gene: .
abundance: few
j_gene: TRBJ1-2

CDR3aa: CASSMKDRNPSYNEQFF
CDR3nt: TGTGCCAGTAGTATGAAAGACAGGAACCCTTCCTACAATGAGCAGTTCTTC
v_gene: TRBV19
d_gene: .
abundance: few
j_gene: TRBJ2-1

CDR3aa: CASSGGGLEQFF
CDR3nt: TGTGCCAGCAGCGGGGGGGGACTTGAGCAGTTCTTC
v_gene: TRBV11-2
d_gene: TRBD2
abundance: many
j_gene: TRBJ2-1

CDR3aa: CSLSGGPYNEQFF
CDR3nt: TGCAGCCTATCCGGGGGCCCCTACAATGAGCAGTTCTTC
v_gene: TRBV29-1
d_gene: .
abundance: .
j_gene: TRBJ2-1

CDR3aa: CASSQLTGTPDNEQFF
CDR3nt: TGCGCCAGCAGCCAACTCACTGGAACACCTGACAATGAGCAGTTCTTC
v_gene: TRBV4-3
d_gene: .
abundance: .
j_gene: TRBJ2-1

CDR3aa: CASIEQAGMNTEAFF
CDR3nt: TGTGCCAGCATTGAACAGGCCGGCATGAACACTGAAGCTTTCTTT
v_gene: TRBV27
d_gene: .
abundance: few
j_gene: TRBJ1-1

CDR3aa: CASSVNRGPDSNQPQHF
CDR3nt: TGTGCCAGCAGCGTAAACAGGGGCCCTGATAGCAATCAGCCCCAGCATTTT
v_gene: TRBV7-6
d_gene: TRBD1
abundance: few
j_gene: TRBJ1-5

CDR3aa: CASSPEARDTQYF
CDR3nt: TGCGCCAGCAGCCCAGAAGCCCGGGATACGCAGTATTTT
v_gene: TRBV4-3
d_gene: .
abundance: .
j_gene: TRBJ2-3

CDR3aa: CASSPGTYNEKLFF
CDR3nt: TGTGCCAGCAGCCCCGGCACCTATAATGAAAAACTGTTTTTT
v_gene: TRBV7-9
d_gene: .
abundance: .
j_gene: TRBJ1-4

CDR3aa: CASSLGGESPLHF
CDR3nt: TGTGCCAGCAGCCTAGGGGGAGAGTCACCCCTCCACTTT
v_gene: TRBV12-3/TRBV12-4
d_gene: .
abundance: few
j_gene: TRBJ1-6

CDR3aa: CASSQVGGDSNQPQHF
CDR3nt: TGCGCCAGCAGCCAAGTAGGAGGGGACAGCAATCAGCCCCAGCATTTT
v_gene: TRBV4-1
d_gene: .
abundance: once
j_gene: TRBJ1-5

CDR3aa: CASTIGTGLGYGYTF
CDR3nt: TGCGCCAGCACAATAGGGACAGGGCTAGGCTATGGCTACACCTTC
v_gene: TRBV5-1
d_gene: TRBD1
abundance: many
j_gene: TRBJ1-2

CDR3aa: CASREPGERTEAFF
CDR3nt: TGTGCCAGCAGAGAACCAGGGGAAAGGACTGAAGCTTTCTTT
v_gene: TRBV28
d_gene: .
abundance: many
j_gene: TRBJ1-1

CDR3aa: CASRGYPEKIAKNIQYF
CDR3nt: TGTGCCAGCAGAGGGTATCCGGAGAAGATAGCCAAAAACATTCAGTACTTC
v_gene: TRBV6-2/TRBV6-3
d_gene: .
abundance: few
j_gene: TRBJ2-4

CDR3aa: CASSLPAELSTDTQYF
CDR3nt: TGTGCCAGCAGTTTACCGGCGGAGCTTAGCACAGATACGCAGTATTTT
v_gene: TRBV12-3/TRBV12-4
d_gene: .
abundance: .
j_gene: TRBJ2-3

CDR3aa: CASSPPRGVGANVLTF
CDR3nt: TGTGCCAGCAGTCCCCCCCGGGGCGTCGGGGCCAACGTCCTGACTTTC
v_gene: TRBV12-3/TRBV12-4
d_gene: .
abundance: .
j_gene: TRBJ2-6

CDR3aa: CASSLFFFSGTAYEQYF
CDR3nt: TGTGCCAGCAGCTTATTCTTTTTTTCGGGGACCGCCTACGAGCAGTACTTC
v_gene: TRBV7-8
d_gene: .
abundance: few
j_gene: TRBJ2-7

CDR3aa: CASSSFQGNQPQHF
CDR3nt: TGTGCCAGCAGCTCTTTTCAGGGAAATCAGCCCCAGCATTTT
v_gene: TRBV7-9
d_gene: .
abundance: few
j_gene: TRBJ1-5

CDR3aa: CASSLGQGTYQETQYF
CDR3nt: TGTGCCAGCAGCCTAGGACAGGGGACTTACCAAGAGACCCAGTACTTC
v_gene: TRBV5-5
d_gene: TRBD1
abundance: few
j_gene: TRBJ2-5

CDR3aa: CASSESTEQETQYF
CDR3nt: TGCGCCAGCAGTGAGAGCACAGAGCAAGAGACCCAGTACTTC
v_gene: TRBV10-2
d_gene: .
abundance: .
j_gene: TRBJ2-5

CDR3aa: CSVAEGGQYF
CDR3nt: TGCAGCGTTGCCGAGGGGGGGCAGTACTTC
v_gene: TRBV29-1
d_gene: .
abundance: many
j_gene: TRBJ2-7

CDR3aa: CASSASNNEQFF
CDR3nt: TGTGCCAGCAGCGCTTCGAACAATGAGCAGTTCTTC
v_gene: TRBV9
d_gene: .
abundance: few
j_gene: TRBJ2-1

CDR3aa: CSASFGGDRYEQYF
CDR3nt: TGCAGTGCTAGTTTCGGGGGCGACAGATACGAGCAGTACTTC
v_gene: TRBV20-1
d_gene: .
abundance: .
j_gene: TRBJ2-7

CDR3aa: CASSLGGLVNWETQYF
CDR3nt: TGCGCCAGCAGCCTAGGGGGCCTAGTCAATTGGGAGACCCAGTACTTC
v_gene: TRBV4-1
d_gene: TRBD1
abundance: .
j_gene: TRBJ2-5

CDR3aa: CASSVVVGDNEQFF
CDR3nt: TGTGCCAGCAGCGTAGTGGTAGGGGACAATGAGCAGTTCTTC
v_gene: TRBV9
d_gene: .
abundance: .
j_gene: TRBJ2-1

CDR3aa: CSARDGTAGGYTQYF
CDR3nt: TGCAGTGCTAGAGATGGGACGGCAGGAGGGTATACGCAGTATTTT
v_gene: TRBV20-1
d_gene: .
abundance: few
j_gene: TRBJ2-3

CDR3aa: CAISRTGGNEQYF
CDR3nt: TGTGCCATCAGCCGGACAGGGGGCAACGAGCAGTACTTC
v_gene: TRBV10-3
d_gene: TRBD1
abundance: many
j_gene: TRBJ2-7

CDR3aa: CASSPVRNTGELFF
CDR3nt: TGCGCCAGCTCACCCGTAAGGAACACCGGGGAGCTGTTTTTT
v_gene: TRBV10-1
d_gene: .
abundance: .
j_gene: TRBJ2-2

CDR3aa: CASSRDGSVNTEAFF
CDR3nt: TGTGCCAGCAGCCGGGACGGATCGGTAAACACTGAAGCTTTCTTT
v_gene: TRBV21-1
d_gene: .
abundance: .
j_gene: TRBJ1-1

CDR3aa: CACRSDATDTQYF
CDR3nt: TGTGCCTGCAGGTCGGACGCGACAGATACGCAGTATTTT
v_gene: TRBV25-1
d_gene: .
abundance: .
j_gene: TRBJ2-3

CDR3aa: CSVSLSGANVLTF
CDR3nt: TGCAGCGTAAGCCTCTCTGGGGCCAACGTCCTGACTTTC
v_gene: TRBV29-1
d_gene: .
abundance: .
j_gene: TRBJ2-6

CDR3aa: CASSTPTDLQETQYF
CDR3nt: TGTGCCAGCAGCACGCCGACAGATCTCCAAGAGACCCAGTACTTC
v_gene: TRBV7-6
d_gene: .
abundance: few
j_gene: TRBJ2-5

CDR3aa: CASSLGTEQFF
CDR3nt: TGTGCCAGCAGTTTAGGGACAGAGCAGTTCTTC
v_gene: TRBV28
d_gene: .
abundance: .
j_gene: TRBJ2-1

CDR3aa: CASSAVTADTQYF
CDR3nt: TGTGCCAGCAGTGCCGTAACAGCAGATACGCAGTATTTT
v_gene: TRBV6-1
d_gene: .
abundance: .
j_gene: TRBJ2-3

CDR3aa: CASTADEVYEKLFF
CDR3nt: TGTGCCAGCACCGCCGACGAGGTTTATGAAAAACTGTTTTTT
v_gene: TRBV21-1
d_gene: .
abundance: .
j_gene: TRBJ1-4

CDR3aa: CSVDGQSTTYGYTF
CDR3nt: TGCAGCGTTGATGGGCAGAGCACTACCTATGGCTACACCTTC
v_gene: TRBV29-1
d_gene: .
abundance: many
j_gene: TRBJ1-2

CDR3aa: CASSPQTGRETQYF
CDR3nt: TGCGCCAGCAGCCCCCAGACAGGTCGGGAGACCCAGTACTTC
v_gene: TRBV4-1
d_gene: .
abundance: many
j_gene: TRBJ2-5

CDR3aa: CASRPRSGANVLTF
CDR3nt: TGTGCCAGCAGACCCCGCTCTGGGGCCAACGTCCTGACTTTC
v_gene: TRBV6-6
d_gene: .
abundance: many
j_gene: TRBJ2-6

CDR3aa: CSARDTPSNEADQETQYF
CDR3nt: TGCAGTGCTAGAGATACTCCCTCGAATGAAGCGGACCAAGAGACCCAGTACTTC
v_gene: TRBV20-1
d_gene: .
abundance: few
j_gene: TRBJ2-5

CDR3aa: CASSPGTVNSPLHF
CDR3nt: TGTGCCAGCAGCCCAGGGACGGTGAATTCACCCCTCCACTTT
v_gene: TRBV11-2
d_gene: .
abundance: few
j_gene: TRBJ1-6

CDR3aa: CASSLTWTRKNTDTQYF
CDR3nt: TGTGCCAGCAGCTTAACTTGGACACGGAAGAACACAGATACGCAGTATTTT
v_gene: TRBV11-2
d_gene: .
abundance: once
j_gene: TRBJ2-3

CDR3aa: CSVYSTEAFF
CDR3nt: TGCAGCGTTTATAGCACTGAAGCTTTCTTT
v_gene: TRBV29-1
d_gene: .
abundance: many
j_gene: TRBJ1-1

CDR3aa: CSAIHGGAVKIGETQYF
CDR3nt: TGCAGTGCTATACACGGGGGGGCCGTAAAGATTGGAGAGACCCAGTACTTC
v_gene: TRBV20-1
d_gene: TRBD2
abundance: .
j_gene: TRBJ2-5

CDR3aa: CASSLTGASEKLFF
CDR3nt: TGTGCCAGCAGCTTAACAGGGGCATCTGAAAAACTGTTTTTT
v_gene: TRBV7-8
d_gene: TRBD1
abundance: many
j_gene: TRBJ1-4

CDR3aa: CASRAGGGQPQHF
CDR3nt: TGTGCCAGCAGAGCAGGGGGCGGGCAGCCCCAGCATTTT
v_gene: TRBV6-6
d_gene: TRBD1
abundance: .
j_gene: TRBJ1-5

CDR3aa: CASSSSGSPEAFF
CDR3nt: TGTGCCAGCAGCTCTTCCGGGTCCCCTGAAGCTTTCTTT
v_gene: TRBV7-3
d_gene: .
abundance: few
j_gene: TRBJ1-1

CDR3aa: CASSLDYTGELFF
CDR3nt: TGCGCCAGCAGCTTGGACTACACCGGGGAGCTGTTTTTT
v_gene: TRBV5-1
d_gene: .
abundance: few
j_gene: TRBJ2-2

CDR3aa: CASSRTGANTGELFF
CDR3nt: TGTGCCAGTAGTAGAACAGGGGCGAACACCGGGGAGCTGTTTTTT
v_gene: TRBV19
d_gene: TRBD1
abundance: .
j_gene: TRBJ2-2

CDR3aa: CARPTGTTEAFF
CDR3nt: TGTGCCAGACCTACAGGGACCACTGAAGCTTTCTTT
v_gene: TRBV6-5
d_gene: .
abundance: .
j_gene: TRBJ1-1

CDR3aa: CASSPGTGPLEQYF
CDR3nt: TGTGCCAGCAGCCCCGGGACAGGGCCCCTCGAGCAGTACTTC
v_gene: TRBV7-9
d_gene: TRBD1
abundance: .
j_gene: TRBJ2-7

CDR3aa: CASSQGSNTGELFF
CDR3nt: TGTGCCAGCAGCCAAGGCAGTAACACCGGGGAGCTGTTTTTT
v_gene: TRBV14
d_gene: .
abundance: .
j_gene: TRBJ2-2